A single sample gave rise to the 18 T cell receptor beta chains below, sequenced in a study of blood T cell repertoires in COVID-19. Assay used: immunoSEQ multiplex PCR; TCRdb lists only in-frame clones, some missing. The data contain 60,000 or so clones, about 88% of them singletons. Material for sequencing was peripheral blood. The receptor set was obtained from a man in his sixties with acute or convalescent COVID-19.

The chain joins TRBV19 to TRBJ1-5; 7 bases align to TRBD1. CDR3 size: 15 residues. Looked up from germline, CDR1 is LNHDA and CDR2 is SQIVND (reference sequence). The V gene end was trimmed by 1 base and the J gene end by 2 bases; junction bases not matched to a gene: 2. CDR3 amino acids: CASSIGQGGNQPQHF. The CDR3 DNA follows: TGTGCCAGTAGTATAGGGCAGGGGGGCAATCAGCCCCAGCATTTT.

V gene TRBV7-9 combines with J gene TRBJ2-1, with 9 bases aligning to TRBD2. V was clipped by 6 bases and J by 2 bases; unmatched bases: 11. CDR3 length: 17 residues. Germline CDR1 and CDR2: SEHNR and FQNEAQ (reference sequence). The CDR3 loop is CASRPRGTSITYNEQFF. The DNA of the CDR3 is TGTGCCAGCAGACCCCGTGGGACTAGCATTACCTACAATGAGCAGTTCTTC.

This chain links TRBV5-1 with TRBJ1-4; TRBD1 matches at 9 bases. From germline, CDR1 is SGHRS and CDR2 YFSETQ. CDR3 length: 17 residues. V shed 4 bases, J shed 0 bases, and the junction held 7 bases outside the gene matches. The CDR3 loop reads CASSDRDRDATNEKLFF. In DNA form, the CDR3 reads TGCGCCAGCAGCGACCGGGACAGGGACGCAACTAATGAAAAACTGTTTTTT.

The V call is TRBV10-3, the J call TRBJ2-4; 12 bases are a match to TRBD2. This CDR3 has 16 amino acids. Unmatched junction bases numbered 12, after V lost 10 bases and J lost 5 bases. CDR1 is ENHRY and CDR2 is SYGVKD in the germline V gene. The CDR3 DNA reads as TGTGCCAGCACGAATCCTAGCGGGGGGGCGGAAAACATTCAGTACTTC. Translation: CASTNPSGGAENIQYF.

The V and J genes are TRBV30 and TRBJ2-7, with D maybe TRBD1 (6 bases). V was shortened by 2 bases and J by 2 bases, with 13 bases between the two germline ends. This CDR3 region has 14 residues. The V gene's germline CDR1 is GTSNPN and CDR2 SVGIG (reference sequence). DNA for the CDR3: TGTGCCTGGAGTTCTGGGACATGGGCCTACGAGCAGTACTTC. Its translation: CAWSSGTWAYEQYF.

This clone was recorded once. V gene TRBV7-2 combines with J gene TRBJ1-2; 10 bases map to TRBD1. The CDR3 contains 19 residues. V gave up 6 bases and J gave up 1 base; unmatched junction bases: 17. The germline gives CDR1 SGHTA, CDR2 FQGNSA. CDR3 in amino acids: CASSLARTGGSSYNYGYTF. The DNA for the CDR3 is TGTGCCAGCAGTCTTGCTAGGACAGGGGGTTCCTCTTATAACTATGGCTACACCTTC.

The chain couples TRBV3-1 (or the pseudogene TRBV3-2) to TRBJ2-2, with 11 bases lining up with TRBD1. The CDR3 length is 15 residues. Per the germline V gene, CDR1 is LGHDT and CDR2 is YNNKEL (reference sequence). V dropped 8 bases and J dropped 7; count of bases not matched to a gene: 9. Here the CDR3 DNA reads TGTGCCAGCTCCCGGACAGGGGGCGCGATCGGGGAGCTGTTTTTT. Amino acid sequence: CASSRTGGAIGELFF.

V gene TRBV19 combines with J gene TRBJ1-5; possible D gene TRBD1, 5 bases. Trimming removed 6 bases at V and 6 bases at J, with 18 bases between. CDR1 is LNHDA and CDR2 is SQIVND in the germline V gene (reference sequence). The CDR3 consists of 15 residues. The CDR3 bases are TGTGCCAGTAGCCTGCTTTGGGGGGTTGGTCAGCCCCAGCATTTT. Translated, it gives CASSLLWGVGQPQHF.

The chain employs TRBV5-1 and TRBJ2-3, with TRBD1 matching over 7 bases. Trimming cost V 2 bases and J 6 bases; bases outside gene matches: 6. CDR1 and CDR2 from the germline V gene are SGHRS and YFSETQ. CDR3 length: 14 amino acids. Written as DNA, the CDR3 is TGCGCCAGCAGCTTTGACAGGGATAGGGATACGCAGTATTTT. This translates into CASSFDRDRDTQYF.

This clone was counted a single time. The chain joins TRBV19 to TRBJ1-1; D possibly corresponds to TRBD1 (5 bases). This CDR3 spans 13 amino acids. The V end was cut by 5 bases, the J end by 7 bases, with 14 bases between. Germline CDR1 is LNHDA and CDR2 is SQIVND (reference sequence). The chain's CDR3 is CASSPHRKIEAFF. CDR3 DNA sequence: TGTGCCAGTAGTCCACACAGGAAGATTGAAGCTTTCTTT.

This clone was counted between two and nine times. The chain couples TRBV11-2 to TRBJ2-6, with D uncertain. The germline V gene has CDR1 SGHAT and CDR2 FQNNGV. This CDR3 contains 13 residues. Trimming removed 1 base at V and 4 bases at J, with 2 bases between. This chain's CDR3 is CASSLAGANVLTF. CDR3 bases: TGTGCCAGCAGCTTAGCGGGGGCCAACGTCCTGACTTTC.

J is TRBJ2-2 and V is TRBV5-4; 7 bases fit TRBD2. Trimming at V came to 4 bases and at J to 5 bases, leaving 8 bases not matched to a gene. Germline CDR1 SGHNT, CDR2 YYREEE (reference sequence). The length of the CDR3 is 15 residues. CDR3 amino acids: CASSPSTSRTGELFF. The CDR3 DNA follows: TGTGCCAGCAGCCCCTCGACTAGCAGGACCGGGGAGCTGTTTTTT.

The V gene is TRBV7-2, the J gene TRBJ1-2; 8 nucleotides align to TRBD1. Per germline, CDR1 SGHTA and CDR2 FQGNSA. V lost 0 bases, J lost 4 bases, and 4 bases stayed unmatched. The CDR3 has 15 residues. Written as DNA, the CDR3 is TGTGCCAGCAGCTTAGCCCCCAGGGGGCTCTATGGCTACACCTTC. It yields the protein CASSLAPRGLYGYTF.

This sequence joins TRBV18 and TRBJ1-4, with 10 nucleotides matching TRBD1. The CDR3 spans 17 residues. Germline V lookup: CDR1 KGHSH, CDR2 LQKENI. The V gene end was trimmed by 4 bases and the J gene end by 5 bases; junction bases not matched to a gene: 10. The CDR3 protein is CASSLQPGGQGNEKLFF. As DNA, the CDR3 is TGTGCCAGCTCACTCCAGCCCGGGGGACAGGGGAATGAAAAACTGTTTTTT.

The chain combines TRBV6-5 with TRBJ1-4, with D perhaps TRBD1 (5 bases). Germline loops: CDR1 MNHEY, CDR2 SVGAGI. Trimming left V 7 bases short and J 0 bases short, with 6 bases between. The CDR3 covers 13 residues. The CDR3: CASKTATNEKLFF. CDR3 sequence (DNA): TGTGCCAGCAAGACAGCAACTAATGAAAAACTGTTTTTT.

The chain has TRBV6-1 and TRBJ2-1, with 9 bases that match TRBD1. V lost 0 bases, J lost 4 bases, and 4 bases stayed unmatched. The CDR3 totals 16 residues. CDR1 MNHNS and CDR2 SASEGT come from the germline V gene. The CDR3 nucleotides are TGTGCCAGCAGTGAAGCGGGGACAGGGCCTTACAATGAGCAGTTCTTC. Encoded protein: CASSEAGTGPYNEQFF.

The rearrangement joins TRBV29-1 to TRBJ1-3; 8 nucleotides line up with TRBD1. Trimming cost V 6 bases and J 4 bases; bases outside gene matches: 2. There are 12 residues in the CDR3. CDR1 SQVTM and CDR2 ANQGSEA come from the germline V gene. For the CDR3, the DNA is TGCAGCGTAAGGACAGGGGGAAACACCATATATTTT. Its translation: CSVRTGGNTIYF.

This rearrangement joins TRBV21-1 to TRBJ1-2; the D segment call TRBD1 is taken from the table without a DNA check. TRBV21-1 is an annotated pseudogene. The CDR3 runs to 16 residues. CDR3 amino acids: CASSRQTGLRNYGYTF. CDR3 coding DNA: TGTGCCAGCAGCCGGCAGACAGGGCTTCGTAACTATGGCTACACCTTC.